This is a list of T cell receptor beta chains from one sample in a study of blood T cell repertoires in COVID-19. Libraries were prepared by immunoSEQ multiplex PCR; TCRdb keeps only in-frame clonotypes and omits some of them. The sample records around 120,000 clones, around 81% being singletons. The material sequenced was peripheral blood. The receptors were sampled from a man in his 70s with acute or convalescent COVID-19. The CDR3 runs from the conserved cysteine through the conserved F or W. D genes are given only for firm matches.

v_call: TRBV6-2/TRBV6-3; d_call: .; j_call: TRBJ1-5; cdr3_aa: CASSYSAGANQPQHF
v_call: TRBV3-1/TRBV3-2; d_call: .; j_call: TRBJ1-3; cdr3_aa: CASSLGLSGNTIYF
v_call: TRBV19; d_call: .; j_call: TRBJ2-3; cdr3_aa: CASGDSPDTQYF
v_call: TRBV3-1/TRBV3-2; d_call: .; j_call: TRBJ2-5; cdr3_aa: CASSQVVVQGETQYF
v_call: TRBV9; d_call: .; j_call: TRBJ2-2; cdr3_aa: CASSLSTGELFF
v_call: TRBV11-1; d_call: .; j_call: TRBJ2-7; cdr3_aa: CASTSKRGALTYEQYF
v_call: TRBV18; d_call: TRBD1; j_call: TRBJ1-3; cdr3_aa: CASSPPGQGSNRQNTIYF
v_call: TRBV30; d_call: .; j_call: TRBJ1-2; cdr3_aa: CAWSVQDIYGYTF
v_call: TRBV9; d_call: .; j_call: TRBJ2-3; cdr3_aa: CASSRGNTQYF
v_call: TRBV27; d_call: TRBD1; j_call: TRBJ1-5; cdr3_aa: CASSFFYRGSFQPQHF
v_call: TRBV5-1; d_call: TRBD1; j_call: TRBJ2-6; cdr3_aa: CASSIGQAAGANVLTF
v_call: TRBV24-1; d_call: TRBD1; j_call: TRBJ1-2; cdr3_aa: CATSRTGVGYTF
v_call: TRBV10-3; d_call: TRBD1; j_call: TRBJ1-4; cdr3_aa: CAIRTGAREKLFF
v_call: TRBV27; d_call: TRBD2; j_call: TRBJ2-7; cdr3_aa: CASMRGTSGEQYF
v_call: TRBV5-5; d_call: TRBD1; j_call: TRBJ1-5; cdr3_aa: CASSGQGGRNQPQHF
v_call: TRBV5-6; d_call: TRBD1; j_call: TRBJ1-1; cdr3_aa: CASSLRGPGNTEAFF
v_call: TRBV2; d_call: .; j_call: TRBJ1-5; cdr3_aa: CASSDRVTRNQPQHF
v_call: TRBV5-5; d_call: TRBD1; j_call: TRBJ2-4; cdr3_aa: CASSPQSPDREINIQYF
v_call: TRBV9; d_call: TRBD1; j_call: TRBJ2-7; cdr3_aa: CASSPVGTGAYEQYF
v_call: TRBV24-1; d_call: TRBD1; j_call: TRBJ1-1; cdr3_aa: CATSEPQGTLNTEAFF
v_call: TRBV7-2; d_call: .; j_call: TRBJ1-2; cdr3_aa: CASSLDPGSPYGYTF
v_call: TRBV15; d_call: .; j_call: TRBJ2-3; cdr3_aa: CATSRDLVAYTQYF
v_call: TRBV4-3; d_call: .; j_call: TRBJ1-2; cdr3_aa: CASSQDQAWTPYGYTF
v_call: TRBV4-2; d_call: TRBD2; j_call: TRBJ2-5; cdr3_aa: CASSPSTSGRGKTQYF